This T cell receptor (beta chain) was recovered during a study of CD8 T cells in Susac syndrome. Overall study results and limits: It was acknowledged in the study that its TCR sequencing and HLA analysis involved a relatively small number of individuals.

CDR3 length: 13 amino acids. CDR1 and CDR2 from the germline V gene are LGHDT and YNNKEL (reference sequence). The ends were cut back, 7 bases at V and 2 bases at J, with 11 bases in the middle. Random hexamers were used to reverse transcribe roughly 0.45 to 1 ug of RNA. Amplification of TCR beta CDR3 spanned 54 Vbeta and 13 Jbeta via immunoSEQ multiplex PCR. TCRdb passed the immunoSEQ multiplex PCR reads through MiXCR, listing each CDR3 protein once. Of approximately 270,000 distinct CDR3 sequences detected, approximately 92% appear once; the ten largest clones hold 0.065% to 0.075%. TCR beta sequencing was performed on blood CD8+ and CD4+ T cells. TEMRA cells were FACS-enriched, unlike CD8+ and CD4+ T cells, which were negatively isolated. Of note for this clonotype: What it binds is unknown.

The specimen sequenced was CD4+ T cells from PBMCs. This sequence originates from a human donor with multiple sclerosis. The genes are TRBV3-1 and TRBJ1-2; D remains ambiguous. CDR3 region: CASTREGNYGYTF. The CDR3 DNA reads TGTGCCAGCACCCGGGAGGGCAACTATGGCTACACCTTC.